The 13 T cell receptor beta chains below all came from one sample that was sequenced in a study of blood T cell repertoires in COVID-19. Assay: immunoSEQ multiplex PCR; the TCRdb copy retains only in-frame clones and omits some. The sample carries about 150,000 clones, about 92% recorded once. The material sequenced was peripheral blood. The receptors originated from a human donor in a cohort sampled during active COVID-19.

V gene TRBV9 combines with J gene TRBJ2-1; the match to TRBD2 covers 10 bases. V lost 0 bases and J lost 4; bases outside the gene matches: 13. The CDR3 runs 19 residues. Germline loops: CDR1 SGDLS, CDR2 YYNGEE. The chain's CDR3 is CASSVGLAGEIRGYNEQFF. For the CDR3, the DNA is TGTGCCAGCAGCGTAGGTCTAGCGGGGGAAATTCGGGGTTACAATGAGCAGTTCTTC.

The rearrangement uses TRBV10-1 and TRBJ2-6; 11 bases agree with TRBD2. The CDR3 has 19 residues. Trimming removed 0 bases from V and 0 bases from J; junction bases left unmatched: 4. Germline V CDR1 and CDR2: WNHNN, SYGVQD (reference sequence). The CDR3 coding sequence is TGCGCCAGCAGTGAGTCCCGACTAGCGGGGAGCTCTGGGGCCAACGTCCTGACTTTC. Translation: CASSESRLAGSSGANVLTF.

J is TRBJ1-1 and V is TRBV19; D is possibly TRBD1 (5 bases). There are 15 residues in the CDR3. The ends were cut back, 5 bases at V and 1 base at J, with 14 bases in the middle. Germline V lookup: CDR1 LNHDA, CDR2 SQIVND (reference sequence). The CDR3 spells CASSFWTGGNTEAFF. In DNA form, the CDR3 reads TGTGCCAGTAGTTTCTGGACGGGGGGGAACACTGAAGCTTTCTTT.

The V call is TRBV27, the J call TRBJ2-1; weak D call: TRBD1 (7 bases). V was shortened by 5 bases and J by 7 bases, with 15 bases between the two germline ends. Germline CDR1 is MNHEY and CDR2 is SMNVEV (reference sequence). The CDR3 runs 14 residues. The CDR3 sequence: CASSHDREENEQFF. The CDR3 DNA is TGTGCCAGCAGTCACGACAGGGAGGAGAATGAGCAGTTCTTC.

The chain is built from TRBV6-6 and TRBJ1-1; D call uncertain. CDR1 is MNHNY, CDR2 SVGAGI, per germline (reference sequence). The CDR3 spans 14 residues. Trimming stripped 2 bases from V and 1 base from J, with 8 bases between. CDR3 bases: TGTGCCAGCAGTTACGGACTGACGAACACTGAAGCTTTCTTT. It yields the protein CASSYGLTNTEAFF.

The rearrangement links TRBV6-5 to TRBJ1-1; possible D gene TRBD1, 6 bases. CDR3 size: 14 residues. Germline CDR1 MNHEY, CDR2 SVGAGI. Trimming removed 8 bases at V and 4 bases at J, with 17 bases between. In DNA form, the CDR3 reads TGTGCCAGCGAAGCCCTTCTCAGGGGCACTGAAGCTTTCTTT. This gives the protein CASEALLRGTEAFF.

The genes are TRBV10-3 and TRBJ1-2, with TRBD1 identical over 10 bases. Looked up from germline, CDR1 is ENHRY and CDR2 is SYGVKD. This CDR3 comprises 18 residues. V shed 0 bases, J shed 8 bases, and the junction held 15 bases outside the gene matches. CDR3: CAISESSPRSGQGLGYTF. The CDR3 DNA reads as TGTGCCATCAGTGAGTCGTCGCCCCGCTCGGGACAGGGGTTGGGCTACACCTTC.

The V gene is TRBV6-5, the J gene TRBJ1-1, with 9 bases matching TRBD1. The CDR3 is 13 amino acids. Trimming cost V 7 bases and J 10 bases; bases outside gene matches: 10. CDR1 and CDR2 (germline): MNHEY, SVGAGI. CDR3 DNA: TGTGCCAGCAACCGAGCCGGGACAGGGCTAGCTTTCTTT. As protein: CASNRAGTGLAFF.

The chain has TRBV4-2 and TRBJ2-5; 10 positions agree with TRBD2. The germline V gene has CDR1 LGHNA and CDR2 YNFKEQ. V was clipped by 1 base and J by 1 base; unmatched bases: 0. The CDR3 is made up of 15 amino acids. DNA of the CDR3: TGTGCCAGCAGCCAAGGGACTAGCGGCCAAGAGACCCAGTACTTC. It specifies CASSQGTSGQETQYF.

The chain couples TRBV10-3 to TRBJ1-4; perhaps TRBD1 as D (5 bases). Trimming removed 8 bases at V and 8 bases at J, with 9 bases between. Germline lookup yields CDR1 ENHRY and CDR2 SYGVKD. The length of the CDR3 is 11 residues. Here the CDR3 DNA reads TGTGCCATCGGGCCAGGGGAAAAACTGTTTTTT. It translates to CAIGPGEKLFF.

J is TRBJ1-5 and V is TRBV6-6; the D gene is possibly TRBD1 (6 bases). This CDR3 contains 15 residues. With 7 bases removed from V and 1 base from J, the gap between germline ends came to 14 bases. CDR1 and CDR2 (germline): MNHNY, SVGAGI (reference sequence). The DNA of the CDR3 is TGTGCCAGCAAGGGACACCAGGGGAGCAATCAGCCCCAGCATTTT. As protein: CASKGHQGSNQPQHF.

The V call is TRBV9, the J call TRBJ2-7; 9 nucleotides match TRBD1. Germline CDR1 SGDLS, CDR2 YYNGEE. This CDR3 contains 16 residues. Unmatched junction bases numbered 6, after V lost 0 bases and J lost 2 bases. In DNA form, the CDR3 reads TGTGCCAGCAGCGTAGCCTCCACAGGGGGCCCCTACGAGCAGTACTTC. It codes for CASSVASTGGPYEQYF.

V gene TRBV29-1 combines with J gene TRBJ2-3; D unresolved. CDR1 SQVTM and CDR2 ANQGSEA come from the germline V gene. Trimming removed 8 bases from V and 0 bases from J, with 15 bases in between. CDR3 length equals 14 residues. Written as DNA, the CDR3 is TGCAGCCAGAGGAGAACTACTAGCACAGATACGCAGTATTTT. It yields the protein CSQRRTTSTDTQYF.